Presented here are 6 T cell receptor beta chains from one specimen sequenced in a study of cytotoxic CD8 clonotypes in ibrutinib-treated CLL. Libraries were prepared by immunoSEQ multiplex PCR; TCRdb keeps only in-frame clonotypes and omits some of them. The table lists some 47,000 clones, about 57% of them singletons. The specimen comprised PBMCs, sampled after 24 months of ibrutinib treatment. These receptors were taken from a human donor with chronic lymphocytic leukemia.

The chain employs TRBV19 and TRBJ1-1; the match to TRBD1 covers 8 bases. This CDR3 spans 13 amino acids. Germline V gene sequence: CDR1 LNHDA, CDR2 SQIVND (reference sequence). Losses at the gene ends were 8 bases for V and 6 bases for J; bases not matched to a gene: 8. In DNA, the CDR3 is TGTGCCAGTGATCAGGGGGCCAAGGCTGAAGCTTTCTTT. This encodes CASDQGAKAEAFF.

V gene TRBV27 combines with J gene TRBJ2-1; D is uncertain. This CDR3 is 11 amino acids long. V gave up 8 bases and J gave up 8 bases, with 10 bases separating them. Germline V CDR1 and CDR2: MNHEY, SMNVEV (reference sequence). The DNA of the CDR3 is TGTGCCAGCCTAGAGATCGATGAGCAGTTCTTC. This gives the protein CASLEIDEQFF.

This clone showed up just once. The V gene is TRBV5-1, the J gene TRBJ1-3; possibly TRBD1 for D (6 bases). The germline gives CDR1 SGHRS, CDR2 YFSETQ. Trimming stripped 5 bases from V and 7 bases from J, with 13 bases between. This CDR3 has 13 amino acids. The CDR3 nucleotides read TGCGCCAGCAGAGCGTCGGGGGCGAACACCATATATTTT. This gives the protein CASRASGANTIYF.

The chain carries TRBV5-6 and TRBJ2-1; D unclear. The CDR3 has 12 amino acids. Trimming took 0 bases from V and 5 from J, leaving 3 bases between them. Germline V gene data show CDR1 as SGHDT and CDR2 as YYEEEE. The CDR3 spells CASSLEDNEQFF. CDR3 bases: TGTGCCAGCAGCTTGGAAGACAATGAGCAGTTCTTC. Complete variable domain (other parts from reference TRBV5-6 and TRBJ2-1): DAGVTQSPTHLIKTRGQQVTLRCSPKSGHDTVSWYQQALGQGPQFIFQYYEEEERQRGNFPDRFSGHQFPNYSSELNVNALLLGDSALYLCASSLEDNEQFFGPGTRLTVL.

This clone was observed once. The chain uses TRBV11-2 and TRBJ1-2; perhaps TRBD1 as D (5 bases). Trimming removed 4 bases at V and 4 bases at J, with 16 bases between. CDR1 is SGHAT, CDR2 FQNNGV, per germline. CDR3 length: 15 residues. The DNA for the CDR3 is TGTGCCAGCAGCTCCTTGGGGGGGAAGAGCTATGGCTACACCTTC. Translating it yields CASSSLGGKSYGYTF. The whole variable domain, remainder taken from reference TRBV11-2 and TRBJ1-2, is EAGVAQSPRYKIIEKRQSVAFWCNPISGHATLYWYQQILGQGPKLLIQFQNNGVVDDSQLPKDRFSAERLKGVDSTLKIQPAKLEDSAVYLCASSSLGGKSYGYTFGSGTRLTVV.

This clone was seen a few times. The genes are TRBV13 and TRBJ1-1; D might be TRBD1 (5 bases). The length of the CDR3 is 13 residues. Deletions cut 7 bases from V and 3 bases from J, with 12 bases between. Germline values: CDR1 PRHDT, CDR2 FYEKMQ (reference sequence). Written as DNA, the CDR3 is TGTGCCAGCAAGGGACTGAGGGACACTGAAGCTTTCTTT. Translation gives CASKGLRDTEAFF.